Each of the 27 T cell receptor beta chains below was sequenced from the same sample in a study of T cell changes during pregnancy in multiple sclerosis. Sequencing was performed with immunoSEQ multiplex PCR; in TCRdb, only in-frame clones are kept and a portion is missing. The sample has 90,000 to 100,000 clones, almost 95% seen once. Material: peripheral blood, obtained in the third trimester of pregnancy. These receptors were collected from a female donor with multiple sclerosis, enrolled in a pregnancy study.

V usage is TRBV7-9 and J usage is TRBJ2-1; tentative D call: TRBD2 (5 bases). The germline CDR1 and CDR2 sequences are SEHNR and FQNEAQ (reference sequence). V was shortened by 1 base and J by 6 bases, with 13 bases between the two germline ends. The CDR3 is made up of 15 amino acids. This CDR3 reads CASSLVAGNPNEQFF. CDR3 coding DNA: TGTGCCAGCAGCTTAGTGGCCGGGAACCCCAATGAGCAGTTCTTC.

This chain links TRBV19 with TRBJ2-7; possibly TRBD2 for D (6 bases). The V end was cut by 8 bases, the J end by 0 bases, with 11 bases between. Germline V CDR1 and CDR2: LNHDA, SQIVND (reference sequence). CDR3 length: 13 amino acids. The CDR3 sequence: CASRLDGSYEQYF. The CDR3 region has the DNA TGTGCCAGTCGACTAGATGGCTCCTACGAGCAGTACTTC. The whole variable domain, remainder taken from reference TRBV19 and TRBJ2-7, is DGGITQSPKYLFRKEGQNVTLSCEQNLNHDAMYWYRQDPGQGLRLIYYSQIVNDFQKGDIAEGYSVSREKKESFPLTVTSAQKNPTAFYLCASRLDGSYEQYFGPGTRLTVT.

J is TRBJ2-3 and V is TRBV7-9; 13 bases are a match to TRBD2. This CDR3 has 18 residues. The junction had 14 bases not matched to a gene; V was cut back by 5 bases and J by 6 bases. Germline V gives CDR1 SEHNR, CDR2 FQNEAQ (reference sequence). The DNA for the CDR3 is TGTGCCAGCAGCCCCATTGGGGGGACTAGCGGGACTTTGGATACGCAGTATTTT. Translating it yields CASSPIGGTSGTLDTQYF.

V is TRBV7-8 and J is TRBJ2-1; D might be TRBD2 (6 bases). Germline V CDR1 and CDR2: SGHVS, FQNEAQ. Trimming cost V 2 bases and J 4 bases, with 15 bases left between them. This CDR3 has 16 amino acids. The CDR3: CASSLSGLRGYNEQFF. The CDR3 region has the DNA TGTGCCAGCAGCTTATCGGGACTCCGGGGATACAATGAGCAGTTCTTC. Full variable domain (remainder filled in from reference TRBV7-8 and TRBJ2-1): GAGVSQSPRYKVAKRGQDVALRCDPISGHVSLFWYQQALGQGPEFLTYFQNEAQLDKSGLPSDRFFAERPEGSVSTLKIQRTQQEDSAVYLCASSLSGLRGYNEQFFGPGTRLTVL.

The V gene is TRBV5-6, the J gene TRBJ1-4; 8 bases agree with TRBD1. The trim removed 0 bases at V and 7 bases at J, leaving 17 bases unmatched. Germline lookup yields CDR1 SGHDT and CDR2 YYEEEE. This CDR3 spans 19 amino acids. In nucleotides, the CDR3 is TGTGCCAGCAGCTTGGCAGGGGGCGATTGGATCCCGAGGATTGAAAAACTGTTTTTT. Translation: CASSLAGGDWIPRIEKLFF. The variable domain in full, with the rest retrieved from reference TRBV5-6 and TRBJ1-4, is DAGVTQSPTHLIKTRGQQVTLRCSPKSGHDTVSWYQQALGQGPQFIFQYYEEEERQRGNFPDRFSGHQFPNYSSELNVNALLLGDSALYLCASSLAGGDWIPRIEKLFFGSGTQLSVL.

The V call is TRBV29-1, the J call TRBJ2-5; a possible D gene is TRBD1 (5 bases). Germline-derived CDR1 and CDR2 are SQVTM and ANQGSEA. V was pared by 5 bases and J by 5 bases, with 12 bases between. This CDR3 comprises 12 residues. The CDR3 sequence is CSVIRTTETQYF. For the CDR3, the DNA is TGCAGCGTTATCCGGACAACGGAGACCCAGTACTTC.

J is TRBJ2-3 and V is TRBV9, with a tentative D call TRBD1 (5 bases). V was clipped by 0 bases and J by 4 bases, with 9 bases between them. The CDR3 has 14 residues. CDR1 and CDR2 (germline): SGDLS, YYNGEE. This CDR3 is CASSVAGAADTQYF. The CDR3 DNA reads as TGTGCCAGCAGCGTAGCTGGGGCGGCAGATACGCAGTATTTT.

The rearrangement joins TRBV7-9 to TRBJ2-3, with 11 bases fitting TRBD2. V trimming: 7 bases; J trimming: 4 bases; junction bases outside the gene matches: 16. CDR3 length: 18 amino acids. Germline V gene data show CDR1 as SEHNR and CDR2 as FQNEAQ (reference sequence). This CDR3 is CASTYRVLAGGKADTQYF. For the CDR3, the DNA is TGTGCCAGCACTTACAGGGTCCTAGCGGGAGGAAAAGCAGATACGCAGTATTTT. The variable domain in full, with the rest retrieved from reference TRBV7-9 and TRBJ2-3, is DTGVSQNPRHKITKRGQNVTFRCDPISEHNRLYWYRQTLGQGPEFLTYFQNEAQLEKSRLLSDRFSAERPKGSFSTLEIQRTEQGDSAMYLCASTYRVLAGGKADTQYFGPGTRLTVL.

In DNA, the CDR3 is TGTGCCAGCAGCGAGATGGTCGACAGTTTTTCTGAAGCTTTCTTT. Protein sequence: CASSEMVDSFSEAFF. The chain links TRBV9 to TRBJ1-1, with D possibly being TRBD1 (5 bases). The CDR3 sequence is 15 residues long. Trimming took off 3 bases at V and 6 bases at J, with 18 bases between the two ends. CDR1 and CDR2 from the germline V gene are SGDLS and YYNGEE. Supplemented by reference TRBV9 and TRBJ1-1, the full variable domain reads DSGVTQTPKHLITATGQRVTLRCSPRSGDLSVYWYQQSLDQGLQFLIQYYNGEERAKGNILERFSAQQFPDLHSELNLSSLELGDSALYFCASSEMVDSFSEAFFGQGTRLTVV.

The CDR3 protein is CASSVSVPSTDTQYF. DNA for the CDR3: TGTGCCAGCAGCGTAAGCGTCCCTAGCACAGATACGCAGTATTTT. The V gene is TRBV9, the J gene TRBJ2-3, with D unclear. This CDR3 region has 15 residues. Trimming took 1 base from V and 0 from J, leaving 9 bases between them. Germline loops: CDR1 SGDLS, CDR2 YYNGEE.

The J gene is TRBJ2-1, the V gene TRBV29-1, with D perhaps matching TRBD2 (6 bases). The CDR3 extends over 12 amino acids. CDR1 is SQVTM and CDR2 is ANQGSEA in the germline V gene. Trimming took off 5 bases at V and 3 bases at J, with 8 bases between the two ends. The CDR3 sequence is CSVMTSYNEQFF. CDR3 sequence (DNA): TGCAGCGTTATGACTAGCTACAATGAGCAGTTCTTC.

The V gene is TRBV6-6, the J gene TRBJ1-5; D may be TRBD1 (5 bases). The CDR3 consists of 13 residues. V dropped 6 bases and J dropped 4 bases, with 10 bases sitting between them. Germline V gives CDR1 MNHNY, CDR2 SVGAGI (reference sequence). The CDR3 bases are TGTGCCAGCAGCCGAGACAGTAATCAGCCCCAGCATTTT. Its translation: CASSRDSNQPQHF.

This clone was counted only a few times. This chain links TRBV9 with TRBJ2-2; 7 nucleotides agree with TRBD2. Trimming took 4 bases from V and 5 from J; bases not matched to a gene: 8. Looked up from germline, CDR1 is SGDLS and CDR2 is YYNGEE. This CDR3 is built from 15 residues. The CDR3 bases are TGTGCCAGCAGCTCGGGGCTAGCGGAGACCGGGGAGCTGTTTTTT. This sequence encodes CASSSGLAETGELFF.

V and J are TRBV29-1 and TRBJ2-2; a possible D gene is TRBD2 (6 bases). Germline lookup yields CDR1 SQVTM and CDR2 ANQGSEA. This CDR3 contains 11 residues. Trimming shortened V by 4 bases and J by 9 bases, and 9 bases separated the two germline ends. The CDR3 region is CSVVGGWELFF. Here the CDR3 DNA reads TGCAGCGTTGTTGGGGGGTGGGAGCTGTTTTTT.

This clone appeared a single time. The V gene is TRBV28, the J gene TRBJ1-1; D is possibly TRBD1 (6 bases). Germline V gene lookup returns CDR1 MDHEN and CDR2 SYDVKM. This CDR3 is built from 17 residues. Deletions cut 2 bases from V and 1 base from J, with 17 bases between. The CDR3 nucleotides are TGTGCCAGCAGTTTAAGGGACACGACCTTTAAGAACACTGAAGCTTTCTTT. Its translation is CASSLRDTTFKNTEAFF.

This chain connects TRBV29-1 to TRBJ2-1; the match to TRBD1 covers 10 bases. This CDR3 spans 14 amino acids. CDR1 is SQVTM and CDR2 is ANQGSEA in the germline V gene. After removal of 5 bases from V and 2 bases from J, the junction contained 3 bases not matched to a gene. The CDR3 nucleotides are TGCAGCGTTCCCGGACAGGGGGCCTACAATGAGCAGTTCTTC. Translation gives CSVPGQGAYNEQFF.

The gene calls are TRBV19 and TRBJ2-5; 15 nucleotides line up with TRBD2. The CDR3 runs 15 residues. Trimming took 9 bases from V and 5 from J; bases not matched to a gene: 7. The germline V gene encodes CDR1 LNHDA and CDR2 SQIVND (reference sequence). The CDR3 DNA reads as TGTGCCAGCAGGGGACTAGCGGGAGGACGGGAGACCCAGTACTTC. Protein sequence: CASRGLAGGRETQYF.

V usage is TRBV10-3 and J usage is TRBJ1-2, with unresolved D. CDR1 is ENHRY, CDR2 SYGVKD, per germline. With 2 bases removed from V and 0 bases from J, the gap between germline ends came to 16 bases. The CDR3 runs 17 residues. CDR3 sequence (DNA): TGTGCCATCAGTGAGCTGGGCTTGGGCAGTACTAACTATGGCTACACCTTC. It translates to CAISELGLGSTNYGYTF.

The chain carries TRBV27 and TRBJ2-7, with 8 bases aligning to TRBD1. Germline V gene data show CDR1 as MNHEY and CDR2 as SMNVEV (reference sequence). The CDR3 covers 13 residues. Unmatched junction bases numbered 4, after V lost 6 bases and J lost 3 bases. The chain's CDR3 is CASRGQAVYEQYF. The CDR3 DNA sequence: TGTGCCAGCAGGGGACAGGCGGTCTACGAGCAGTACTTC.

Written as DNA, the CDR3 is TGCGCCAGCAGCCAAGATAGGCTAGCGGGACCCTACGAGCAGTACTTC. This encodes CASSQDRLAGPYEQYF. The J gene is TRBJ2-7, the V gene TRBV4-3; 9 bases align to TRBD2. CDR1 and CDR2 (germline): LGHNA, YSLEER. Trimming at V came to 0 bases and at J to 2 bases, leaving 5 bases not matched to a gene. This CDR3 has 16 residues.

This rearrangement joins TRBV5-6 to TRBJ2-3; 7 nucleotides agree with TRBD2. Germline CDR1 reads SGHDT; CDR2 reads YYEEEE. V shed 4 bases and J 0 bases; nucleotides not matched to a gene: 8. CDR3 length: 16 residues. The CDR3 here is CASSLPGAGSTDTQYF. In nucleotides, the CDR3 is TGTGCCAGCAGCCTCCCAGGAGCGGGAAGCACAGATACGCAGTATTTT.

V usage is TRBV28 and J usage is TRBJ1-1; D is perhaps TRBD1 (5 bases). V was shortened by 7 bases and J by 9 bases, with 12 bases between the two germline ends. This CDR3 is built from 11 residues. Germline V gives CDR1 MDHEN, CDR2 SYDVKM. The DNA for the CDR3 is TGTGCCAGCACCTCTGGGGGGAAAGCTTTCTTT. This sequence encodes CASTSGGKAFF. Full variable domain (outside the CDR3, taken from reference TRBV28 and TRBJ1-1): DVKVTQSSRYLVKRTGEKVFLECVQDMDHENMFWYRQDPGLGLRLIYFSYDVKMKEKGDIPEGYSVSREKKERFSLILESASTNQTSMYLCASTSGGKAFFGQGTRLTVV.

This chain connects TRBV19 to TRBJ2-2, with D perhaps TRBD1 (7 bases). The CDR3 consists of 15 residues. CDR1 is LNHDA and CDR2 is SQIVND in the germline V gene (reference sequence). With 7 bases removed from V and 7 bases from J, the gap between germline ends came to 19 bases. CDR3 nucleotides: TGTGCCAGTACCTGGGGGGACAGAGGGTTCGGGGAGCTGTTTTTT. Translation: CASTWGDRGFGELFF.

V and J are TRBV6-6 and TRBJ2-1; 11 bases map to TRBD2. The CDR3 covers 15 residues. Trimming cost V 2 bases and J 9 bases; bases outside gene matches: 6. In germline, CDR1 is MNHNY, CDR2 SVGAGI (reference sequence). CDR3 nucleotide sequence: TGTGCCAGCAGTTACGGGCTAGCGGGAGGAATTGAGCAGTTCTTC. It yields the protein CASSYGLAGGIEQFF.

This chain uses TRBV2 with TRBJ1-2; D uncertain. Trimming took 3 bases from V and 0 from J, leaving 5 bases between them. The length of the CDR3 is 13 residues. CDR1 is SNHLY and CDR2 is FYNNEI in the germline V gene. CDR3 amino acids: CASSEETNYGYTF. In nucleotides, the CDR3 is TGTGCCAGCAGTGAGGAGACTAACTATGGCTACACCTTC.

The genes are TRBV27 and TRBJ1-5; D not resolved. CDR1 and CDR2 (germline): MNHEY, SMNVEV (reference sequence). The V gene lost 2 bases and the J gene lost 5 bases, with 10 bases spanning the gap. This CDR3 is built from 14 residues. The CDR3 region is CASSLSGVYQPQHF. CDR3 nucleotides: TGTGCCAGCAGTTTAAGCGGGGTCTATCAGCCCCAGCATTTT.

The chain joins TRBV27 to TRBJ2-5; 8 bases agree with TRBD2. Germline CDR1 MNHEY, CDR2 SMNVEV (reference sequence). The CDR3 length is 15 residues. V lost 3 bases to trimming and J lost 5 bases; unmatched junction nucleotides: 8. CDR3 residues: CASSFTGGNAETQYF. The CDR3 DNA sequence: TGTGCCAGCAGTTTTACGGGAGGGAATGCGGAGACCCAGTACTTC.